This TCR beta chain was profiled in a study of cytomegalovirus exposure and HLA in healthy donors. Use of 60 Vbeta and 13 Jbeta primers characterized the PCR. TCRdb's copy holds only in-frame clones and misses some; the assay was immunoSEQ multiplex PCR. The data show fewer than 150,000 clones, 70% to 75% seen once. Findings and limits, study-wide: As was reported, the classifier diagnosed cytomegalovirus status with high specificity and sensitivity. One later analysis reportedly identified an Asian-associated ancestry cluster that showed fewer N-insertions than the approximately 710-donor mean. Later analysis suggested most CMV-associated TCR beta chains were HLA-restricted.

This clone has only one observation. Antigen unknown. V shed 7 bases and J shed 3 bases, with 19 bases lying between them. The CDR3 covers 16 residues. CDR1 MDHEN and CDR2 SYDVKM come from the germline V gene. This chain connects TRBV28 to TRBJ2-1, with D uncertain. The sequence was obtained from a man aged 25 to 45 in good health and CMV-seronegative. Sequencing used PBMCs. For the CDR3, the DNA is TGTGCCAGCACCCCGTATTCAGCGACTGGCTACAATGAGCAGTTCTTC. This sequence encodes CASTPYSATGYNEQFF.